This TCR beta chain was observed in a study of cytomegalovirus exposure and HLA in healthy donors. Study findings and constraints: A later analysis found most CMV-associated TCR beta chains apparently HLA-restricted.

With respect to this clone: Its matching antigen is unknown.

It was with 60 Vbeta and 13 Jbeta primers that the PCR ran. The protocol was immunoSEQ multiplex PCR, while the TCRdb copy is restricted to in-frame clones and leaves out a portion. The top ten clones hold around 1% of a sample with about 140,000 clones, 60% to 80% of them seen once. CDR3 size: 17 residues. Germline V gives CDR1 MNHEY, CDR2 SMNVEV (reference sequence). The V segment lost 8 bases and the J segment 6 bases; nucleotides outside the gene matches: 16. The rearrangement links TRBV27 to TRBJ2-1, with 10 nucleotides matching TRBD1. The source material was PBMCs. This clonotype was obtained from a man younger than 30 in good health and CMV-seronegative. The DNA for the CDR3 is TGTGCCAGCTTGGCATCAAAGGGGACAGGGGTTCCCAATGAGCAGTTCTTC. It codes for CASLASKGTGVPNEQFF.